This T cell receptor (beta chain) was sequenced during a study of shared clonotypes between healthy human individuals. Profiling relied on immunoSEQ multiplex PCR, and the TCRdb table lists in-frame clones only, not all of them. Of 1.6 million or so clones listed, roughly 96% are singletons. The CDR3 has 16 residues. The J segment lost 4 bases and the V segment lost 4 bases, leaving 8 bases of the junction unmatched. The V gene's germline CDR1 is PRHDT and CDR2 FYEKMQ (reference sequence). The TCR was taken from a man aged 25 to 40 in good health. This chain uses TRBV13 with TRBJ2-1; TRBD1 matches at 9 bases. The source material was naive CD4+ T cells sorted from blood. This sample's subset: CD45RA+ positively selected. This CDR3 is CASSSYGTGPYNEQFF. The CDR3 DNA reads TGTGCCAGCAGCTCATACGGGACAGGGCCATACAATGAGCAGTTCTTC.